Below, one T cell receptor beta chain is given with its context. This sample stems from a study of blood T cell repertoires in COVID-19. The wider study: Acute and convalescent COVID-19 specimens originated in the United States, Italy and Spain.

In the original analysis: The authors estimated nucleated cell counts from reference gene primer amplification. Assay used: immunoSEQ multiplex PCR; TCRdb lists only in-frame clones, some missing. That table furnishes V, J and clone size, whereas the DNA furnished D and trimming. The sample lists tens of thousands of clones, 80% to 85% occurring once. CDR3 size: 15 residues. CDR1 SGHDN and CDR2 FVKESK come from the germline V gene. Trimming shortened V by 2 bases and J by 1 base, and 11 bases separated the two germline ends. The gene calls are TRBV14 and TRBJ1-1; TRBD1 is a possible D gene (5 bases). This receptor was obtained from a woman of 80 years or more with active or convalescent COVID-19. Source material: peripheral blood. In nucleotides, the CDR3 is TGTGCCAGCAGCCAATATCCAGGGTGGAACACTGAAGCTTTCTTT. Residues: CASSQYPGWNTEAFF.